In this sample, the clone carrying this TCR beta chain turned up many times. Its antigen is unknown. Authors of the study amplified TCR beta CDR3 regions from RNA transcripts. First-round RT-PCR targeting the TCR CDR3 was performed with the HTBI primer set. In TCRdb, the multiplex PCR reads were re-called with MiXCR into one record per CDR3 protein. The sample includes about 360,000 distinct CDR3 sequences, about a fifth of them seen just once. This sample is drawn from a study of T cells in Graves' hyperthyroidism and ophthalmopathy. Study at large: The initial diagnosis was the point when peripheral blood was collected, ahead of any treatment. Findings and limits, study-wide: The model's output predicted ophthalmopathy at a median of roughly seven months prior to onset. In blood, most of the thyroid clonotypes expanded above 0.001 were also present.

There are 13 residues in the CDR3. The V gene's germline CDR1 is WNHNN and CDR2 SYGVQD (reference sequence). V was trimmed by 2 bases and J by 1 base, leaving 5 bases between them. Any patient presenting with uncontrolled infection, other autoimmune disease, pregnancy or lactation was left out. V is TRBV10-1 and J is TRBJ1-2; D is undetermined. Sequencing was performed on blood. The TCR originated in a woman between 18 and 29 years old with Graves' hyperthyroidism. As DNA, the CDR3 is TGCGCCAGCAGTGAGGCCCTTAACTATGGCTACACCTTC. Its translation is CASSEALNYGYTF.